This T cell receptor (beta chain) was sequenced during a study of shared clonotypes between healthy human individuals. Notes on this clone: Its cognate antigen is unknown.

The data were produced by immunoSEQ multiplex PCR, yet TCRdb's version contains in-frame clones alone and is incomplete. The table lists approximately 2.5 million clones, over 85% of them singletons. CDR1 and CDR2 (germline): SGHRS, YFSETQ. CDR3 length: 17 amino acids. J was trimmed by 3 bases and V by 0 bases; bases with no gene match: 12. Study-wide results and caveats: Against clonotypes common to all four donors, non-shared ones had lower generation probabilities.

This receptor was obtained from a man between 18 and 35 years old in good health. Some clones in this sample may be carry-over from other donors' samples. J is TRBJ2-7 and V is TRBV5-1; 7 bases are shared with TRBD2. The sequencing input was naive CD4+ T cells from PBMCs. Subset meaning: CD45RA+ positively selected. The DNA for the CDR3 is TGCGCCAGCAGCTTGGGTTTCAGTGGAGGGGAGGGCTACGAGCAGTACTTC. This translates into CASSLGFSGGEGYEQYF.